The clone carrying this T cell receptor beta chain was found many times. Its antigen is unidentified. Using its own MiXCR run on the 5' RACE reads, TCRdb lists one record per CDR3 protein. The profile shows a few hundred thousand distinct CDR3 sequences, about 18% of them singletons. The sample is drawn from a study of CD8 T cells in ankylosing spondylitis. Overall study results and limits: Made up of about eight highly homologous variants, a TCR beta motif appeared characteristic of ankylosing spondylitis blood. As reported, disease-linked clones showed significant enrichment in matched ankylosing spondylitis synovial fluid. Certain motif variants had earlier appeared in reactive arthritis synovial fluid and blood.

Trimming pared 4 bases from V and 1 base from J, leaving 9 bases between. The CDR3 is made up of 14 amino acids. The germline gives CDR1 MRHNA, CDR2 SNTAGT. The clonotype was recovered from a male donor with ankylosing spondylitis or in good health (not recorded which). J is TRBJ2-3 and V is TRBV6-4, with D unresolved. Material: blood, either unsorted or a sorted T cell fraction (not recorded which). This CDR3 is CASSVAEGTDTQYF. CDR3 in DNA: TGTGCCAGCAGTGTTGCTGAGGGCACAGATACGCAGTATTTT.